What follows describes a single TCR beta chain. This sample stems from a study of blood T cell repertoires in COVID-19. Study in general: COVID-19 samples, acute and convalescent, were from the United States, Italy and Spain. Nucleic acid was either cDNA or gDNA, and it came from T cells, B-cell-depleted T cells, or PBMCs.

How the authors handled the data: Estimation of nucleated cell counts was performed using reference gene primer amplification. Here immunoSEQ multiplex PCR was the method, and the copy in TCRdb shows in-frame clones only, minus some. V, J and clone size are those of that table, while D and trimming were read from the DNA. The sample lists over 200,000 clones, more than 75% seen once, with roughly 2% in the top ten. This CDR3 spans 14 amino acids. Germline V lookup: CDR1 MDHEN, CDR2 SYDVKM. V shed 3 bases and J 5 bases; nucleotides not matched to a gene: 2. The receptor was isolated from a man aged 35 to 55 with active or convalescent COVID-19. The rearrangement links TRBV28 to TRBJ2-1, with 9 positions matching TRBD1. Sequencing was carried out using peripheral blood. CDR3 coding DNA: TGTGCCAGCAGTTTCGGGGACAGGGACAATGAGCAGTTCTTC. Protein sequence: CASSFGDRDNEQFF.